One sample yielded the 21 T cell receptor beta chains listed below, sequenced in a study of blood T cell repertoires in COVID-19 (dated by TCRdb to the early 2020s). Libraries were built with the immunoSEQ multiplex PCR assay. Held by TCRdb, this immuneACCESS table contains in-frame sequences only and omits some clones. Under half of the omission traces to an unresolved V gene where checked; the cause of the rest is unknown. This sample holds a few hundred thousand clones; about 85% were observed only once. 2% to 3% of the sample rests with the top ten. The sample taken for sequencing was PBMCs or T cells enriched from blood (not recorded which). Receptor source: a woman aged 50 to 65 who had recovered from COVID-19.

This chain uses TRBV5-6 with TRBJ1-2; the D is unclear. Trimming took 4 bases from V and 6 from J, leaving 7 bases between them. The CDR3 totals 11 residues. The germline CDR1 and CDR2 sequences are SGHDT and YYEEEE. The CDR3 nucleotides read TGTGCCAGCAGCAGGCGGCATGGCTACACCTTC. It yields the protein CASSRRHGYTF.

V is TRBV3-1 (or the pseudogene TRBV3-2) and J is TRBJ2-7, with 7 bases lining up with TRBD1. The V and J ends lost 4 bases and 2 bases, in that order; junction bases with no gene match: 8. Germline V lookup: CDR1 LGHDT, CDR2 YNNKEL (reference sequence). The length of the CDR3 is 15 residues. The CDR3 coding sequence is TGTGCCAGCAGCCTCGGACAGGTAGTAACCTACGAGCAGTACTTC. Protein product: CASSLGQVVTYEQYF.

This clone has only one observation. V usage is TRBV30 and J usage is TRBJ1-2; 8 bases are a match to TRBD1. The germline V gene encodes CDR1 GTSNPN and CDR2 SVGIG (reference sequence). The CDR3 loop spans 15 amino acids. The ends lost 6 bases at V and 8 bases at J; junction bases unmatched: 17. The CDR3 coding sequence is TGTGCCTGCTCACCCCGGGACAGGCCGGGAGGAGGCTACACCTTC. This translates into CACSPRDRPGGGYTF. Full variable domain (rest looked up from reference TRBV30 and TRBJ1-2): SQTIHQWPATLVQPVGSPLSLECTVEGTSNPNLYWYRQAAGRGLQLLFYSVGIGQISSEVPQNLSASRPQDRQFILSSKKLLLSDSGFYLCACSPRDRPGGGYTFGSGTRLTVV.

The CDR3 protein is CASSPRLAGGSRYEQYF. The CDR3 bases are TGTGCCAGCAGCCCAAGGCTAGCGGGGGGAAGTAGGTACGAGCAGTACTTC. This chain joins TRBV11-2 and TRBJ2-7; 11 bases match TRBD2. The germline CDR1 and CDR2 sequences are SGHAT and FQNNGV. The CDR3 has 17 amino acids. With V trimmed by 5 bases and J by 4 bases, 13 bases remained unmatched.

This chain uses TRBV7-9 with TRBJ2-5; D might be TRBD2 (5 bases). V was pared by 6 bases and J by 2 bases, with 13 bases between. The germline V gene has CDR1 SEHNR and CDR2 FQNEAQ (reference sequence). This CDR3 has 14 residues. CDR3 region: CASSGLGRQETQYF. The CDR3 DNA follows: TGTGCCAGCAGTGGACTGGGAAGGCAAGAGACCCAGTACTTC.

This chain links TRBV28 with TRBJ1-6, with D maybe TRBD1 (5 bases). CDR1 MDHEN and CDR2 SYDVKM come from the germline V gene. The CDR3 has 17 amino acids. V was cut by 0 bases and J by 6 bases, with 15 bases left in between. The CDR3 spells CASSLWTATPFNSPLHF. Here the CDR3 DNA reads TGTGCCAGCAGTTTATGGACAGCCACTCCGTTTAATTCACCCCTCCACTTT.

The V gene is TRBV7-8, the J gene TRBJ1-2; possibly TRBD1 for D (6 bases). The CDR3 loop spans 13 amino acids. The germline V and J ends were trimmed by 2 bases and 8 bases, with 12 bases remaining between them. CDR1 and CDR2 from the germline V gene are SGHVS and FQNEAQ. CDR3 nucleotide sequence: TGTGCCAGCAGCTTATGGGACATCAGCGGCTACACCTTC. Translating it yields CASSLWDISGYTF.

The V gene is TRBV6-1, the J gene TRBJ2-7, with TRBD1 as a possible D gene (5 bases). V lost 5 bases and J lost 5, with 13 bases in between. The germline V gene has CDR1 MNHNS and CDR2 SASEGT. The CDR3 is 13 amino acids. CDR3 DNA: TGTGCCAGCAGTCCAAGGACACGGAACGAGCAGTACTTC. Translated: CASSPRTRNEQYF.

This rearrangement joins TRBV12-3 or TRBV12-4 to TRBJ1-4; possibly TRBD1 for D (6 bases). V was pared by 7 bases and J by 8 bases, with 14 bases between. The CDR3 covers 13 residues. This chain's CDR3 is CASKDRWAEKLFF. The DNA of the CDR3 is TGTGCCAGCAAAGACAGGTGGGCCGAAAAACTGTTTTTT.

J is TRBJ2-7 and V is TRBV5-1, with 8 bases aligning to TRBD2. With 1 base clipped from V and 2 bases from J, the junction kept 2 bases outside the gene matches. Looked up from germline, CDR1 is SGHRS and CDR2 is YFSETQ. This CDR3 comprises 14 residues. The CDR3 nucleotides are TGCGCCAGCAGCTTGATTAGCGGGGCCTACGAGCAGTACTTC. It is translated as CASSLISGAYEQYF.

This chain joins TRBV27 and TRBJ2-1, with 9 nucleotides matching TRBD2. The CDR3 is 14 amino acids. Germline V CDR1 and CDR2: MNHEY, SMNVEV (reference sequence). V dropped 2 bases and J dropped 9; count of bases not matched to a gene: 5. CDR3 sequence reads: CASSLVAGVSEQFF. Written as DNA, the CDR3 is TGTGCCAGCAGTTTAGTAGCGGGAGTCAGTGAGCAGTTCTTC.

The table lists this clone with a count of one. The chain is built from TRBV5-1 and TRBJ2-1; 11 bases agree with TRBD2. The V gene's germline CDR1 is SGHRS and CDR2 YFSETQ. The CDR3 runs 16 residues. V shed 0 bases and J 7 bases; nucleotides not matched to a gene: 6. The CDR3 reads CASSLGLAGGTNEQFF. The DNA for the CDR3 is TGCGCCAGCAGCTTGGGGTTAGCGGGGGGGACGAATGAGCAGTTCTTC.

As DNA, the CDR3 is TGTGCCAGCAGGGTAGCGGGGGGGGGCTACGAGCAGTACTTC. This sequence encodes CASRVAGGGYEQYF. The rearrangement links TRBV28 to TRBJ2-7; TRBD2 matches at 11 bases. Germline-derived CDR1 and CDR2 are MDHEN and SYDVKM. The CDR3 consists of 14 residues. The junction had 4 bases not matched to a gene; V was cut back by 6 bases and J by 3 bases.

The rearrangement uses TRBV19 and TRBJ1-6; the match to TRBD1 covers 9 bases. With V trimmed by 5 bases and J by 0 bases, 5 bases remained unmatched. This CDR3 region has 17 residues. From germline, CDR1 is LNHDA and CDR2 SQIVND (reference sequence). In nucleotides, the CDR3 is TGTGCCAGTAGTCCCCTGGACAGGGGCTCCTATAATTCACCCCTCCACTTT. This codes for CASSPLDRGSYNSPLHF.

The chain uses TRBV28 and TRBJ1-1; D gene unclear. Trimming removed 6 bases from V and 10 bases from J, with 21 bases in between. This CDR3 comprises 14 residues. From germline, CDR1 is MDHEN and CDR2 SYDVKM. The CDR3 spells CASSAPFPTGAAFF. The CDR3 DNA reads TGTGCCAGCAGCGCCCCGTTTCCGACGGGTGCAGCTTTCTTT.

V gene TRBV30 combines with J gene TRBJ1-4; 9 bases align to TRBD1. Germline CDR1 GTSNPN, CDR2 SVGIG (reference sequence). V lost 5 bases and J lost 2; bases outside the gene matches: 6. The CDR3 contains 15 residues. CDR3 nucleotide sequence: TGTGCCTGGGGACAGGGGTTGCGCACTAATGAAAAACTGTTTTTT. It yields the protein CAWGQGLRTNEKLFF.

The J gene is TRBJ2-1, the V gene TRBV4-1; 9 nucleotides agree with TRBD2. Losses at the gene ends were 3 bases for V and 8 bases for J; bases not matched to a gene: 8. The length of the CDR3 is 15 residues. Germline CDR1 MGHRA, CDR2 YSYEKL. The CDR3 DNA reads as TGCGCCAGCAGCCAGGCGGGACTAGCAAACCATGAGCAGTTCTTC. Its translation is CASSQAGLANHEQFF.

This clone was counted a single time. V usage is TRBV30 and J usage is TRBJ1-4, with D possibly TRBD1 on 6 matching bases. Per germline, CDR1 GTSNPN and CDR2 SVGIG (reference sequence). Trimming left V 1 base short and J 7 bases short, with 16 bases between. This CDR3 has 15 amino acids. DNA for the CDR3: TGTGCCTGGAGTGCAAACAGGGTTAGGCCTGAAAAACTGTTTTTT. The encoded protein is CAWSANRVRPEKLFF.

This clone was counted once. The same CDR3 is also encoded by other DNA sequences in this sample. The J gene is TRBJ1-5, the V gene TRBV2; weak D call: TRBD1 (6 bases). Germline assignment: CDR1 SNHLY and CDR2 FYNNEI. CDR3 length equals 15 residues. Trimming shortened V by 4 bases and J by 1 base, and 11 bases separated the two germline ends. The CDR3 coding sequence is TGTGCCAGCAGTGCACAGGGTTTGAGCAATCAGCCCCAGCATTTT. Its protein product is CASSAQGLSNQPQHF. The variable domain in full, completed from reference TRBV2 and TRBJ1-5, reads EPEVTQTPSHQVTQMGQEVILRCVPISNHLYFYWYRQILGQKVEFLVSFYNNEISEKSEIFDDQFSVERPDGSNFTLKIRSTKLEDSAMYFCASSAQGLSNQPQHFGDGTRLSIL.

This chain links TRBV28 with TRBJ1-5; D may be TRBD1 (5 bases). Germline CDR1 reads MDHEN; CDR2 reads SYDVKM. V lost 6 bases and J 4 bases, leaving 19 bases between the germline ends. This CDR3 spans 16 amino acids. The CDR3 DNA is TGTGCCAGCAGCCGCGGGGACGGCAATCCTAATCAGCCCCAGCATTTT. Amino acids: CASSRGDGNPNQPQHF.

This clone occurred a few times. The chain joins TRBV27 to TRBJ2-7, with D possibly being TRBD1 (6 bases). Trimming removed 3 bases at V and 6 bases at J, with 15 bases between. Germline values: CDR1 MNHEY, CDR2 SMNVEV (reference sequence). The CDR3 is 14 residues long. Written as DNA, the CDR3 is TGTGCCAGCAGTTTCTCAACCCAGGGGCTCGAGCAGTACTTC. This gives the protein CASSFSTQGLEQYF.